The following is a T cell receptor (beta chain) sequence with its context. Its recognized antigen is unknown. Per-base qualities were not stored, and no clone one base away is much larger. The immunoSEQ hsTCRbeta Kit was used to sequence TCR beta CDR3 regions from DNA. Concerning the study's data processing: The ImmunoSEQ Analyzer was used to analyse the TCR sequencing data. T cell clonality was defined as 1 minus Pielou's evenness, calculated on productive rearrangements. T cell diversity was measured with the inverse Simpson index on productive templates. T cell density was defined as TCR beta template counts normalized to usable DNA, with usable DNA estimated by amplification and sequencing of housekeeping genes. Two-sided Kruskal-Wallis tests were used to compare TCR metrics between histologic stages. TCRdb took this table from immuneACCESS and kept in-frame rearrangements with V and J called. Such tables lack part of the clones; where checked against another copy, unresolved V genes explain under half of the gap, and the rest is unexplained. For V, J and clone size, that table is used; D and trimming come from the DNA. Across this sample there are about 3,900 clones, with 87% seen only once. Approximately 5.6% of the sample lies in the top ten.

From the cysteine through the phenylalanine, the CDR3 covers 13 amino acids. Of the read, only the CDR3 DNA is kept; its 39 bases are in frame from base 1. V lost 3 bases and J lost 4 bases; the stretch between them is 9 bases long. In the germline V gene, CDR1 corresponds to SGHRS and CDR2 to YFSETQ. Patients underwent resection in Japan or China between the mid-2010s and the late 2010s. Histologic diagnosis of each case was confirmed independently by two lung cancer pathologists on H&E slides. For nucleic acid extraction, premalignant or tumor cells were enriched by macro-dissection following pathologic assessment. DNA was isolated from FFPE tissue using the AllPrep DNA/RNA FFPE Kit. This record belongs to a study of immune evolution from preneoplasia to lung adenocarcinoma (dated by TCRdb to the early 2020s). Regarding the complete study: HLA loss of heterozygosity was observed in roughly 7%, 15% and 33% of AIS, MIA and ADC lesions, respectively, and was not observed in any AAH lesions. POLYSOLVER was used to infer class I HLA alleles from exome data, and LOHHLA was used to detect allele-specific HLA loss. Resected precursor lesions (AAH, AIS, MIA) and invasive adenocarcinomas were compared with paired morphologically normal lung tissue. The study combined immune gene expression, TCR sequencing and multiplex immunofluorescence to profile immune contexture across lung adenocarcinoma precursors and invasive adenocarcinoma. The immune data were combined with whole exome sequencing and methylation data from the same cohort of nodules. The sample size depended on which specimens were available, not on a prior power calculation. A total of 50 to 55 patients contributed TCR sequencing data. The study reported that 85 to 130 samples were used for TCR sequencing. In total, the cohort included 50 to 65 patients with pulmonary nodules, all of whom underwent surgical resection. Study-level results and caveats: The findings were based on association rather than direct causation, and larger cohorts with long-term follow-up and longitudinal biopsies were deemed needed. Normal lung had the highest top T cell clone frequencies, and these frequencies appeared to fall progressively from AAH through AIS, MIA and invasive adenocarcinoma. KRAS-mutant nodules showed the highest T cell clonality compared with EGFR-mutant or double wild-type lesions. Because all patients came from Japan and China, whether the findings apply to Western populations was uncertain. Clonality was highest in normal lung, while later-stage lesions appeared to have lower clonality but higher T cell density and diversity.

The TCR was taken from a donor older than 65 with lung adenocarcinoma. Source material: FFPE minimally invasive lung adenocarcinoma tissue. This sample's cell subset or site label indicates: micro-invasive lung adenocarcinoma (MIA). Recombination joined TRBV5-1 with TRBJ2-3; TRBD2 is perhaps the D gene, given 5 matching bases. The DNA sequence follows: TGCGCCAGCAGCTCCCCCGGGGCAGATACGCAGTATTTT. Translated, this gives CASSSPGADTQYF.